This TCR beta chain was sequenced for a study of spatial heterogeneity in lung cancer. In the study overall: Across the raw uncorrected reads, a unique TCR and UMI combination was observed, on average, more than ten times.

There are many counts of this clonotype. No antigen is known for it. Because the library targeted alpha chains, this beta chain is an off-target read whose size means little. On each TCR cDNA molecule, a unique molecular identifier was present. TCRdb passed the 5' RACE reads through MiXCR, listing each CDR3 protein once. The sample includes approximately 11,000 distinct CDR3 sequences, over 3% seen only once; the top ten take 52%. V lost 3 bases and J 7 bases, leaving 9 bases between the germline ends. Germline CDR1 is LNHDA and CDR2 is SQIVND (reference sequence). CDR3 length: 13 amino acids. Time point noted: sample taken at primary tumor resection. Unsorted whole RNA samples from tumor, nontumor lung or frozen PBMC were sequenced. Findings of the study overall: Ubiquitous expanded tumor TCRs were seen in blood more at resection than at follow-up.

The chain couples TRBV19 to TRBJ2-2; weak D call: TRBD2 (6 bases). This TCR came from a female donor with early-stage non-small cell lung cancer. This specimen consisted of PBMCs, obtained at surgery. The CDR3 DNA follows: TGTGCCAGTAGTATGGGGGACTTCGGGGAGCTGTTTTTT. Translated: CASSMGDFGELFF.